One and the same sample provided the 3 T cell receptor beta chains below, sequenced in a study of blood T cell repertoires in COVID-19. TCRdb's copy holds only in-frame clones and misses some; the assay was immunoSEQ multiplex PCR. The data hold fewer than 85,000 clones, with less than 85% observed a single time. The sample was peripheral blood. All receptors come from a man in his 60s with acute or convalescent COVID-19.

This clone was counted a few times. The chain joins TRBV25-1 to TRBJ1-5, with 8 nucleotides matching TRBD1. The CDR3 runs to 15 residues. Losses at the gene ends were 4 bases for V and 0 bases for J; bases not matched to a gene: 2. Germline CDR1 is MGHDK and CDR2 is SYGVNS. The CDR3 spells CASSAQGDSNQPQHF. The CDR3, as DNA: TGTGCCAGCAGTGCACAGGGGGATAGCAATCAGCCCCAGCATTTT.

This chain links TRBV24-1 with TRBJ2-3; TRBD1 matches at 8 bases. This CDR3 comprises 16 residues. Per germline, CDR1 KGHDR and CDR2 SFDVKD. The V segment lost 3 bases and the J segment 0 bases; nucleotides outside the gene matches: 4. CDR3: CATSDIGQGSTDTQYF. DNA of the CDR3: TGTGCCACCAGTGATATAGGACAGGGTAGCACAGATACGCAGTATTTT.

The genes are TRBV25-1 and TRBJ1-6, with 8 bases that match TRBD1. The germline V gene has CDR1 MGHDK and CDR2 SYGVNS. With 7 bases clipped from V and 12 bases from J, the junction kept 5 bases outside the gene matches. The CDR3 contains 12 residues. The CDR3 coding sequence is TGTGCCAGCACCTCCGGGACAGGACCCCTCCACTTT. Its protein product is CASTSGTGPLHF.